The 31 T cell receptor beta chains reported below all come from one sample, sequenced in a study of OX40 agonist ivuxolimab in advanced cancers. Sequencing used immunoSEQ multiplex PCR; TCRdb keeps in-frame clones, though not all of them. Of 55,000 to 85,000 clones in the sample, 75% to 85% were seen once. Sequencing used CD4+ or CD8+ T cells sorted from blood, obtained in a trial of the OX40 agonist ivuxolimab. The receptors were gathered from an adult with an advanced solid tumor such as melanoma, head and neck, liver or kidney cancer.

The chain carries TRBV19 and TRBJ1-5; TRBD1 agrees at 7 bases. CDR3 length: 14 amino acids. Germline CDR1 reads LNHDA; CDR2 reads SQIVND (reference sequence). After removal of 5 bases from V and 7 bases from J, the junction contained 8 bases not matched to a gene. CDR3: CASSQQGSGQPQHF. For the CDR3, the DNA is TGTGCCAGTAGTCAACAGGGGTCAGGGCAGCCCCAGCATTTT. Full variable domain (outside the CDR3, taken from reference TRBV19 and TRBJ1-5): DGGITQSPKYLFRKEGQNVTLSCEQNLNHDAMYWYRQDPGQGLRLIYYSQIVNDFQKGDIAEGYSVSREKKESFPLTVTSAQKNPTAFYLCASSQQGSGQPQHFGDGTRLSIL.

A single count supports this clone. This chain joins TRBV4-2 and TRBJ2-5, with D possibly called TRBD1 or TRBD2 (6 bases each). CDR3 length equals 18 residues. Per the germline V gene, CDR1 is LGHNA and CDR2 is YNFKEQ. V was cut by 0 bases and J by 4 bases, with 21 bases left in between. The CDR3 coding sequence is TGTGCCAGCAGCCAAGATGCAGGGGAAAGGGTCGGGGGAGAGACCCAGTACTTC. Translated, it gives CASSQDAGERVGGETQYF.

This chain's CDR3 is CASSEGSLGTRETQYF. DNA for the CDR3: TGTGCCAGCAGTGAAGGGAGCTTAGGGACCCGGGAGACCCAGTACTTC. The rearrangement uses TRBV6-1 and TRBJ2-5; D might be TRBD1 or TRBD2, each matching 5 bases. Germline V gene lookup returns CDR1 MNHNS and CDR2 SASEGT. V lost 1 base to trimming and J lost 5 bases, with 17 bases between them. The CDR3 is 16 amino acids.

This clone was detected only a few times. The V call is TRBV21-1, the J call TRBJ2-4. TRBV21-1 is a known pseudogene. This CDR3 region has 13 residues. The DNA of the CDR3 is TGTGCCAGCAACCCCTTGGCCAAAAACATTCAGTACTTC. As protein: CASNPLAKNIQYF.

This clone is categorized as medium-sized. V is TRBV2 and J is TRBJ1-1; D is unresolved. In germline, CDR1 is SNHLY, CDR2 FYNNEI. CDR3 length: 13 amino acids. V shed 1 base and J shed 3 bases, with 6 bases lying between them. The CDR3 DNA follows: TGTGCCAGCAGTGAAGTGAGTGACACTGAAGCTTTCTTT. Its translation: CASSEVSDTEAFF.

The chain carries TRBV5-4 and TRBJ1-1; D gene unclear. The V gene lost 7 bases and the J gene lost 4 bases, with 14 bases spanning the gap. The CDR3 has 13 residues. The V gene's germline CDR1 is SGHNT and CDR2 YYREEE (reference sequence). The CDR3 loop reads CASGVERATEAFF. DNA for the CDR3: TGTGCCAGCGGCGTCGAGAGGGCCACTGAAGCTTTCTTT.

This clone was found once. This rearrangement joins TRBV13 to TRBJ2-3; no definite D call. Germline V gives CDR1 PRHDT, CDR2 FYEKMQ (reference sequence). V gave up 8 bases and J gave up 5 bases, with 8 bases separating them. The CDR3 length is 11 residues. This chain's CDR3 is CASGIQDTQYF. In DNA, the CDR3 is TGTGCCAGCGGAATTCAAGATACGCAGTATTTT.

This chain connects TRBV5-4 to TRBJ1-2; 11 positions match TRBD1. Germline V gene data show CDR1 as SGHNT and CDR2 as YYREEE (reference sequence). With 3 bases clipped from V and 5 bases from J, the junction kept 6 bases outside the gene matches. The CDR3 has 15 residues. CDR3 DNA sequence: TGTGCCAGCAGCTCCTCGGGACAGGGGGTTTATGGCTACACCTTC. Translating it yields CASSSSGQGVYGYTF.

The chain uses TRBV6-1 and TRBJ2-3; no definite D call. Trimming left V 0 bases short and J 2 bases short, with 9 bases between. Looked up from germline, CDR1 is MNHNS and CDR2 is SASEGT. The CDR3 is 15 residues long. CDR3 amino acids: CASSEAGRFTDTQYF. The CDR3 DNA reads as TGTGCCAGCAGTGAAGCTGGCAGGTTCACAGATACGCAGTATTTT.

The J gene is TRBJ2-1, the V gene TRBV6-6, with D tentatively TRBD2 (5 bases). CDR3 length: 15 amino acids. V lost 4 bases, J lost 0 bases, and 10 bases lay in between. Germline CDR1 and CDR2: MNHNY and SVGAGI (reference sequence). CDR3 residues: CASSLERSSYNEQFF. Written as DNA, the CDR3 is TGTGCCAGCAGTTTAGAGCGGAGCTCCTACAATGAGCAGTTCTTC.

The chain couples TRBV15 to TRBJ1-3; D remains unclear. This CDR3 comprises 13 residues. The V and J ends lost 9 bases and 7 bases respectively, with 16 bases between them. Germline CDR1 LNHNV, CDR2 YYDKDF (reference sequence). Written as DNA, the CDR3 is TGTGCCACAGCGGGTGCGGCTAGGAACACCATATATTTT. This encodes CATAGAARNTIYF.

The chain employs TRBV19 and TRBJ2-5, with 9 bases that match TRBD1. Germline lookup yields CDR1 LNHDA and CDR2 SQIVND (reference sequence). CDR3 length equals 15 residues. Losses at the gene ends were 3 bases for V and 5 bases for J; bases not matched to a gene: 7. For the CDR3, the DNA is TGTGCCAGTAGTATTGGACAGGGGATTGGGGAGACCCAGTACTTC. Translated, it gives CASSIGQGIGETQYF. Supplemented by reference TRBV19 and TRBJ2-5, the full variable domain reads DGGITQSPKYLFRKEGQNVTLSCEQNLNHDAMYWYRQDPGQGLRLIYYSQIVNDFQKGDIAEGYSVSREKKESFPLTVTSAQKNPTAFYLCASSIGQGIGETQYFGPGTRLLVL.

The rearrangement uses TRBV6-5 and TRBJ2-7; D remains unclear. CDR1 and CDR2 (germline): MNHEY, SVGAGI. The CDR3 covers 16 residues. The V and J ends lost 0 bases and 6 bases respectively, with 18 bases between them. The CDR3 reads CASSYSMRSVGSEQYF. The CDR3, as DNA: TGTGCCAGCAGTTACTCGATGCGGTCGGTGGGCTCCGAGCAGTACTTC.

The rearrangement uses TRBV6-6 and TRBJ1-6; the match to TRBD1 covers 7 bases. From germline, CDR1 is MNHNY and CDR2 SVGAGI (reference sequence). CDR3 length equals 14 residues. With V trimmed by 10 bases and J by 6 bases, 9 bases remained unmatched. The CDR3 bases are TGTGCCACCCTCTCCGGGACAGTTAATTCACCCCTCCACTTT. Its translation is CATLSGTVNSPLHF.

This rearrangement joins TRBV5-6 to TRBJ1-2, with D possibly being TRBD1 (6 bases). Trimming took 1 base from V and 7 from J, leaving 11 bases between them. CDR3 length: 13 amino acids. The germline V gene has CDR1 SGHDT and CDR2 YYEEEE. The CDR3, as DNA: TGTGCCAGCAGCTTGCAGGGGATGGGTGGCTACACCTTC. It is translated as CASSLQGMGGYTF.

The V gene is TRBV7-9, the J gene TRBJ1-4; D gene unclear. Trimming removed 8 bases from V and 3 bases from J, with 19 bases in between. The CDR3 loop spans 16 amino acids. Per germline, CDR1 SEHNR and CDR2 FQNEAQ (reference sequence). DNA of the CDR3: TGTGCCAGCGCAAACCGCAGACCCCAAGCTAATGAAAAACTGTTTTTT. Its protein is CASANRRPQANEKLFF.

This rearrangement joins TRBV14 to TRBJ2-7, with D tentatively TRBD2 (5 bases). The CDR3 consists of 15 residues. V was shortened by 0 bases and J by 5 bases, with 14 bases between the two germline ends. Germline V lookup: CDR1 SGHDN, CDR2 FVKESK. CDR3 region: CASSQERTGFHEQYF. In DNA, the CDR3 is TGTGCCAGCAGCCAAGAGCGCACGGGGTTCCACGAGCAGTACTTC.

The rearrangement joins TRBV7-2 to TRBJ1-4; 9 bases agree with TRBD1. This CDR3 comprises 16 residues. Germline V gene lookup returns CDR1 SGHTA and CDR2 FQGNSA. V lost 1 base to trimming and J lost 7 bases; unmatched junction nucleotides: 7. CDR3 sequence reads: CASSLDPTGGTEKLFF. The CDR3 DNA is TGTGCCAGCAGCTTAGACCCGACAGGGGGTACTGAAAAACTGTTTTTT. Combining the CDR3 with reference TRBV7-2 and TRBJ1-4 gives the whole variable domain GAGVSQSPSNKVTEKGKDVELRCDPISGHTALYWYRQSLGQGLEFLIYFQGNSAPDKSGLPSDRFSAERTGGSVSTLTIQRTQQEDSAVYLCASSLDPTGGTEKLFFGSGTQLSVL.

The rearrangement joins TRBV27 to TRBJ1-1; D is perhaps TRBD1 (6 bases). Germline lookup yields CDR1 MNHEY and CDR2 SMNVEV (reference sequence). Trimming took 5 bases from V and 6 from J, leaving 16 bases between them. The CDR3 is made up of 14 amino acids. CDR3 residues: CASSKQGLGAEAFF. CDR3 bases: TGTGCCAGCAGTAAACAGGGTCTGGGGGCTGAAGCTTTCTTT.

The J gene is TRBJ2-3, the V gene TRBV5-3; unclear D gene. TRBV5-3 is labeled an ORF, and its function is uncertain. The CDR3 is 13 residues long. V lost 9 bases to trimming and J lost 0 bases, with 11 bases between them. CDR3 DNA: TGTGCCAAATTCTGCCAGAGCACAGATACGCAGTATTTT. It is translated as CAKFCQSTDTQYF.

The V and J genes are TRBV28 and TRBJ1-2; a weak D match, TRBD1 (5 bases). Germline CDR1 and CDR2: MDHEN and SYDVKM. The CDR3 spans 12 residues. Trimming left V 10 bases short and J 4 bases short, with 13 bases between. The CDR3 loop is CATKSGSYGYTF. The CDR3 nucleotides are TGTGCCACCAAGTCAGGGTCCTATGGCTACACCTTC.

This chain connects TRBV18 to TRBJ2-7; 15 bases map to TRBD2. With V trimmed by 3 bases and J by 6 bases, 0 bases remained unmatched. Germline V gene lookup returns CDR1 KGHSH and CDR2 LQKENI. CDR3 length: 14 amino acids. For the CDR3, the DNA is TGTGCCAGCTCACCGGGACTAGCGGGGGGCGAGCAGTACTTC. It codes for CASSPGLAGGEQYF. The whole variable domain, remainder taken from reference TRBV18 and TRBJ2-7, is NAGVMQNPRHLVRRRGQEARLRCSPMKGHSHVYWYRQLPEEGLKFMVYLQKENIIDESGMPKERFSAEFPKEGPSILRIQQVVRGDSAAYFCASSPGLAGGEQYFGPGTRLTVT.

For the CDR3, the DNA is TGTGCCAGCAGCTTAGTGAGCAATGAGCAGTTCTTC. Protein: CASSLVSNEQFF. J is TRBJ2-1 and V is TRBV7-9; D remains unclear. Trimming shortened V by 1 base and J by 6 bases, and 4 bases separated the two germline ends. The CDR3 extends over 12 amino acids. Germline CDR1 reads SEHNR; CDR2 reads FQNEAQ (reference sequence). The full variable domain, with the rest looked up from reference TRBV7-9 and TRBJ2-1, is DTGVSQNPRHKITKRGQNVTFRCDPISEHNRLYWYRQTLGQGPEFLTYFQNEAQLEKSRLLSDRFSAERPKGSFSTLEIQRTEQGDSAMYLCASSLVSNEQFFGPGTRLTVL.

The chain has TRBV27 and TRBJ2-2; tentatively, D is TRBD1 or TRBD2 (6 bases each). Germline lookup yields CDR1 MNHEY and CDR2 SMNVEV (reference sequence). The ends were cut back, 5 bases at V and 8 bases at J, with 15 bases in the middle. The CDR3 totals 14 residues. In DNA, the CDR3 is TGTGCCAGCAGTCGTAGGAGGGGACAAGGGGAGCTGTTTTTT. Its protein is CASSRRRGQGELFF.

The chain links TRBV2 to TRBJ2-5; D unresolved. From germline, CDR1 is SNHLY and CDR2 FYNNEI. The V and J ends lost 2 bases and 2 bases respectively, with 9 bases between them. The CDR3 contains 14 residues. The CDR3 DNA reads TGTGCCAGCAGTGAATCGTGGGTTCAAGAGACCCAGTACTTC. Encoded protein: CASSESWVQETQYF.

V gene TRBV11-3 combines with J gene TRBJ2-3, with 11 bases lining up with TRBD2. Trimming at V came to 5 bases and at J to 5 bases, leaving 9 bases not matched to a gene. This CDR3 region has 16 residues. Germline assignment: CDR1 SGHNT and CDR2 YENEEA. As DNA, the CDR3 is TGTGCCAGCAGCCCTGGGACTAGCGGCCCCCTAGATACGCAGTATTTT. This translates into CASSPGTSGPLDTQYF.

The chain has TRBV28 and TRBJ1-2; 7 bases map to TRBD1. The CDR3 consists of 13 residues. CDR1 and CDR2 (germline): MDHEN, SYDVKM. After removal of 8 bases from V and 8 bases from J, the junction contained 11 bases not matched to a gene. CDR3 in DNA: TGTGCCAGCCATGGGACAGAACCGGCGGGCTACACCTTC. Its translation is CASHGTEPAGYTF.

This clone was picked up a small number of times. The V call is TRBV19, the J call TRBJ1-2; D perhaps matches TRBD1 (5 bases). Germline V CDR1 and CDR2: LNHDA, SQIVND (reference sequence). This CDR3 is 13 amino acids long. V lost 6 bases and J 4 bases, leaving 12 bases between the germline ends. Here the CDR3 reads CASRDIKGYGYTF. The CDR3 DNA reads as TGTGCCAGTAGGGACATTAAGGGCTATGGCTACACCTTC.

In regard to this clone: This specimen includes other DNA sequences encoding the same CDR3. V and J are TRBV12-5 and TRBJ2-7, with TRBD1 matching 9 bases. The germline V gene has CDR1 LGHNT and CDR2 FRNRAP. V shed 0 bases and J 1 base; nucleotides not matched to a gene: 16. The CDR3 runs 20 residues. The CDR3: CASGLVMGQGLPVRSYEQYF. In DNA form, the CDR3 reads TGTGCTAGTGGTTTGGTCATGGGACAGGGCTTACCGGTAAGATCCTACGAGCAGTACTTC.

The V gene is TRBV18, the J gene TRBJ2-7, with D possibly matching TRBD2 (5 bases). This CDR3 contains 13 residues. Germline V gives CDR1 KGHSH, CDR2 LQKENI. The ends were cut back, 2 bases at V and 6 bases at J, with 11 bases in the middle. CDR3 nucleotides: TGTGCCAGCTCACCAAGGGAGACGGGCGAGCAGTACTTC. Translating it yields CASSPRETGEQYF.

This rearrangement joins TRBV5-8 to TRBJ1-2, with D unresolved. V lost 3 bases to trimming and J lost 8 bases, with 14 bases between them. Germline V CDR1 and CDR2: SGHTS, YDEGEE. CDR3 size: 13 residues. CDR3 amino acids: CASSYRASGGYTF. DNA of the CDR3: TGTGCCAGCAGCTATCGGGCTTCTGGGGGCTACACCTTC.